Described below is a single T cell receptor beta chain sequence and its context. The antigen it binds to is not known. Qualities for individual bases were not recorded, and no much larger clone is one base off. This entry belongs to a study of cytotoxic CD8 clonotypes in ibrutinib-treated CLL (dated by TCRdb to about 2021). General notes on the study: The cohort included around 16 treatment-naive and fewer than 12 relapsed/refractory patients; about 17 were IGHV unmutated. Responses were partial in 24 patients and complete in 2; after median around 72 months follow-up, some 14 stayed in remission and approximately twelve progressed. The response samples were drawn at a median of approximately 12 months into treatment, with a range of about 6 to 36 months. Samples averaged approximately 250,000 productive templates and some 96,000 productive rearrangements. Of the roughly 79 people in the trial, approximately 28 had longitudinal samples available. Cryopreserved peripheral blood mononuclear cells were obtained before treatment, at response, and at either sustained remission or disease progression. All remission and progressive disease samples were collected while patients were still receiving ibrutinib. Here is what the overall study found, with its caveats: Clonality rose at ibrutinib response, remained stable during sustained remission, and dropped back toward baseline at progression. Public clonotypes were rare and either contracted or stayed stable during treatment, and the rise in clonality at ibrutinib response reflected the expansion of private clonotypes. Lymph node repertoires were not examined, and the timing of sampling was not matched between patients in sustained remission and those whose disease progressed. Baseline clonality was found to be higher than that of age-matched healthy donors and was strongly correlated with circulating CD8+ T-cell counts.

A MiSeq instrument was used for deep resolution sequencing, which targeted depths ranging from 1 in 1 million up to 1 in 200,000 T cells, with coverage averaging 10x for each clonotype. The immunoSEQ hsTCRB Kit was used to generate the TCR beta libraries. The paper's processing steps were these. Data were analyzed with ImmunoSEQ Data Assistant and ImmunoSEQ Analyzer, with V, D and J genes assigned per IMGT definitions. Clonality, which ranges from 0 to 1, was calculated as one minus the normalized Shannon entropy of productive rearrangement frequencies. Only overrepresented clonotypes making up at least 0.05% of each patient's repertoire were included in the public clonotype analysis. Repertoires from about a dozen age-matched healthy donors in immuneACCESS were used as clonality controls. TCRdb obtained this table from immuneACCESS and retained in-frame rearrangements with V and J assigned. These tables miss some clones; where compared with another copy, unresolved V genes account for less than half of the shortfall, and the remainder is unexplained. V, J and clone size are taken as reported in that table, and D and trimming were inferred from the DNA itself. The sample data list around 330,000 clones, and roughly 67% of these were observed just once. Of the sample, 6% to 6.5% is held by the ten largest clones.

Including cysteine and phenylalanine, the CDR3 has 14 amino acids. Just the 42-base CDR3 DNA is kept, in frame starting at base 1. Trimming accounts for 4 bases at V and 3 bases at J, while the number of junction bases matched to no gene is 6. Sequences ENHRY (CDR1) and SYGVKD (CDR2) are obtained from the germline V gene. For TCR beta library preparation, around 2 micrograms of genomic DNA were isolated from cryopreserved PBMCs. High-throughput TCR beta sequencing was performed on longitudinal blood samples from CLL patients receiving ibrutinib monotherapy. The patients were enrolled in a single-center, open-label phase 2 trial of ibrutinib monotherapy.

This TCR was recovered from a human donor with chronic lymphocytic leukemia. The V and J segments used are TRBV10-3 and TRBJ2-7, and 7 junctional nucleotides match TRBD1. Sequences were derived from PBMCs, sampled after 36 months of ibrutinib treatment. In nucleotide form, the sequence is TGTGCCATCAGTGCAGAGACAGGGATCTACGAGCAGTACTTC. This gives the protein CAISAETGIYEQYF.